This T cell receptor beta chain was found in a study of T cells in tumors after PD-1 blockade. Study as a whole: Some patients also took daily vismodegib 150 mg during anti-PD-1 treatment. Mean per blood sample: roughly 100,000 templates (24,679-257,772), some 36,000 unique clonotypes. General study points: Peripheral recruitment is suggested, as some novel exhausted tumor clones were in pre-treatment blood.

Trimming removed 0 bases at V and 0 bases at J, with 12 bases between. The CDR3 has 17 amino acids. Germline CDR1 reads SGDLS; CDR2 reads YYNGEE. Template: tumor biopsy or peripheral blood genomic DNA, about 616-6,004 ng per sample. A remark on this clone: Its antigen is undetermined.

TCRdb's copy holds only in-frame clones and misses some; the assay was immunoSEQ multiplex PCR. The repertoire holds fewer than 35,000 clones, around 80% seen once, with about 36% in the top ten. The clonotype was recovered from a human donor with basal cell carcinoma. The rearrangement uses TRBV9 and TRBJ2-2, with TRBD1 as a possible D gene (5 bases). The material sequenced was PBMCs, taken before anti-PD-1 treatment. The CDR3 nucleotides are TGTGCCAGCAGCGTAGGAAAAACAGGCGCGAACACCGGGGAGCTGTTTTTT. Encoded protein: CASSVGKTGANTGELFF.